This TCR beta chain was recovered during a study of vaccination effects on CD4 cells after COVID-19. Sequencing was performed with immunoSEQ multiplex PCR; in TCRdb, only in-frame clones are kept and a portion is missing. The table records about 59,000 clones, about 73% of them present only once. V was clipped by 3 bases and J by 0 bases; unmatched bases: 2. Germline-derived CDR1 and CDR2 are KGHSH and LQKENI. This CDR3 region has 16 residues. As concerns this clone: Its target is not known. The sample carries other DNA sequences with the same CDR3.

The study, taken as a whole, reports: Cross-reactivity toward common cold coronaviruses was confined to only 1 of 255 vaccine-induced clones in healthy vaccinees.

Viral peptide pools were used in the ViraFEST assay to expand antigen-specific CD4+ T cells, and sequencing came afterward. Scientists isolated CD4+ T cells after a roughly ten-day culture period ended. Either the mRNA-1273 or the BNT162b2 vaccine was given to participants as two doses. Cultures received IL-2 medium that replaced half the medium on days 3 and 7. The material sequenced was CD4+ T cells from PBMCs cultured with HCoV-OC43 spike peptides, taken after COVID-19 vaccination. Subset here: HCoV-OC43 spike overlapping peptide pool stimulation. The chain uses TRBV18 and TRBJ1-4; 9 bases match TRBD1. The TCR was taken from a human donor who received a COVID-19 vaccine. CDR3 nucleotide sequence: TGTGCCAGCTCACCTAGACAGGGGGCAACTAATGAAAAACTGTTTTTT. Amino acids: CASSPRQGATNEKLFF.